Given below is one T cell receptor (beta chain) in context. As yet, its antigen is unknown. Only in-frame clones appear in the TCRdb table, and some are missing; sequencing was by immunoSEQ multiplex PCR. The sample lists approximately 150,000 clones, roughly 93% occurring once. This CDR3 spans 14 amino acids. Germline loops: CDR1 MGHRA, CDR2 YSYEKL. V gave up 3 bases and J gave up 1 base, with 7 bases separating them. The data originate from a study of T cell responses to AZD1222 COVID-19 vaccine. Study outcomes and limitations: Donors skewed white British and female; clonal diversity was possibly underestimated. Nearly half of spike-specific TCRs reportedly target variant regions that are unmutated in the B.1.351 and B.1.1.7 variants.

This receptor was identified in an adult who received the AZD1222 COVID-19 vaccine. This sample comprised peripheral blood, obtained 28 days after the second AZD1222 dose. V gene TRBV4-1 combines with J gene TRBJ2-1; no clear D. CDR3 nucleotide sequence: TGCGCCAGCAGCCACCTCTCTTCCTACAATGAGCAGTTCTTC. This sequence encodes CASSHLSSYNEQFF.